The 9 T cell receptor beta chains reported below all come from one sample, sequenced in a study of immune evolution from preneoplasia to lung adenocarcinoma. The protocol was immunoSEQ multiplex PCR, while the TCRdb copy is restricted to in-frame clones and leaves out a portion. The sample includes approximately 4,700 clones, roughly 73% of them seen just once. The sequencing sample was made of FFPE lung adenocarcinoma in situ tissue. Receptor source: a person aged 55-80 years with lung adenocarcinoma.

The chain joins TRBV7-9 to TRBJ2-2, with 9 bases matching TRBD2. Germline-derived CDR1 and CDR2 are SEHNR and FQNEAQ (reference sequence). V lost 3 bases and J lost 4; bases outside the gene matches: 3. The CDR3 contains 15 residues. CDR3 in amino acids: CASSLSSGVTGELFF. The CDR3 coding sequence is TGTGCCAGCAGCTTGTCTAGCGGGGTCACCGGGGAGCTGTTTTTT.

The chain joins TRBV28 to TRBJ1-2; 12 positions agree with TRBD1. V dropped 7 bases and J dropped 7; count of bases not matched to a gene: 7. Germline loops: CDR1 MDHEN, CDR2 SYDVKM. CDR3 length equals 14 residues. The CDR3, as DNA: TGTGCCAGCAACCCCGGGACAGGGGGCCTTGGCTACACCTTC. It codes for CASNPGTGGLGYTF.

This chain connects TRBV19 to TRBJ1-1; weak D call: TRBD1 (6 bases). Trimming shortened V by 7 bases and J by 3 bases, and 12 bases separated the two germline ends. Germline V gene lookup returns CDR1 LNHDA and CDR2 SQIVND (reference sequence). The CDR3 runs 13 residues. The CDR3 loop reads CASIKTGDTEAFF. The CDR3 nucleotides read TGTGCCAGTATCAAGACAGGTGACACTGAAGCTTTCTTT. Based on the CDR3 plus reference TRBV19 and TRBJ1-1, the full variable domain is DGGITQSPKYLFRKEGQNVTLSCEQNLNHDAMYWYRQDPGQGLRLIYYSQIVNDFQKGDIAEGYSVSREKKESFPLTVTSAQKNPTAFYLCASIKTGDTEAFFGQGTRLTVV.

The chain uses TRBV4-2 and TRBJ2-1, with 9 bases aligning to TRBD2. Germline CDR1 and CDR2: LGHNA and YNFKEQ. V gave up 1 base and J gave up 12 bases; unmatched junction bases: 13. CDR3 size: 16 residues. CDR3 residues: CASSQVSIAGDSRQFF. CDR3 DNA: TGTGCCAGCAGCCAAGTATCAATAGCGGGGGATTCACGGCAGTTCTTC.

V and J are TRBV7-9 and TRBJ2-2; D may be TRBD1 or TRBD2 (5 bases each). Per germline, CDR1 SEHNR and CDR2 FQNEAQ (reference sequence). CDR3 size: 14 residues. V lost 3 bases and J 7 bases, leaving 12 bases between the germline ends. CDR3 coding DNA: TGTGCCAGCAGCTTCGAGCAGGGAGTCGGGGAGCTGTTTTTT. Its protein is CASSFEQGVGELFF.

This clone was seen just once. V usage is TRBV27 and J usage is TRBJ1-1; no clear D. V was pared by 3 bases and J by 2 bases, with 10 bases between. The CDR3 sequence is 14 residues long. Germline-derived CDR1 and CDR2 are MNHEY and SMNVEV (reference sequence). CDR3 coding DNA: TGTGCCAGCAGTTTCAGTCAGACTAACACTGAAGCTTTCTTT. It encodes CASSFSQTNTEAFF.

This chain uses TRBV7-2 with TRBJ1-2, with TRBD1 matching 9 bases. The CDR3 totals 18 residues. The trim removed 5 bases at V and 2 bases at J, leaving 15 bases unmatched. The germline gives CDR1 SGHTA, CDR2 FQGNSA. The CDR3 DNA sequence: TGTGCCAGCAGCAGTGCCTCCGGGACAGGGCAGGGGAACTATGGCTACACCTTC. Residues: CASSSASGTGQGNYGYTF.

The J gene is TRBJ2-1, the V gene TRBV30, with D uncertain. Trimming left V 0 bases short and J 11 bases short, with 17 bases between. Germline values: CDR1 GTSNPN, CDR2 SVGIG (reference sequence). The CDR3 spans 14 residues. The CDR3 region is CAWSVPSTRVKQFF. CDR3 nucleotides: TGTGCCTGGAGTGTACCTTCGACAAGAGTTAAGCAGTTCTTC.

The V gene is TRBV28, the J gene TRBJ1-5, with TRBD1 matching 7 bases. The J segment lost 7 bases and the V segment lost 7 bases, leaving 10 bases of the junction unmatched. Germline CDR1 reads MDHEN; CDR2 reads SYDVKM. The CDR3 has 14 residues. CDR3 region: CASTQRGGRQPQHF. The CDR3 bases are TGTGCCAGCACCCAAAGAGGGGGCAGGCAGCCCCAGCATTTT. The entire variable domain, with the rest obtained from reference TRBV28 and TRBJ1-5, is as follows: DVKVTQSSRYLVKRTGEKVFLECVQDMDHENMFWYRQDPGLGLRLIYFSYDVKMKEKGDIPEGYSVSREKKERFSLILESASTNQTSMYLCASTQRGGRQPQHFGDGTRLSIL.